The 30 T cell receptor beta chains below come from one sample, sequenced in a study of blood T cell repertoires in COVID-19. Sequenced by immunoSEQ multiplex PCR; TCRdb stores in-frame clones only, minus some. The sample has about 350,000 clones, almost 90% seen once. The sequenced sample was peripheral blood. These receptors came from a woman aged 70-85 years with COVID-19, enrolled during active disease.

The rearrangement links TRBV5-3 to TRBJ2-5; 9 nucleotides align to TRBD2. TRBV5-3 is an ORF; its function is uncertain. After removal of 0 bases from V and 2 bases from J, the junction contained 11 bases not matched to a gene. The CDR3 spans 18 residues. The CDR3 nucleotides are TGTGCCAGAAGCTTGGCGTCTAGCGGGGAGACAATTCAAGAGACCCAGTACTTC. It is translated as CARSLASSGETIQETQYF.

This chain connects TRBV12-3 or TRBV12-4 to TRBJ1-2; perhaps TRBD1 as D (5 bases). V lost 4 bases and J 5 bases, leaving 8 bases between the germline ends. The CDR3 sequence is 12 residues long. The CDR3 loop is CASSSQGYGYTF. Here the CDR3 DNA reads TGTGCCAGCAGTTCCCAGGGTTATGGCTACACCTTC.

The chain employs TRBV15 and TRBJ1-1, with D hard to call. The CDR3 runs 13 residues. The ends were cut back, 6 bases at V and 8 bases at J, with 16 bases in the middle. Per the germline V gene, CDR1 is LNHNV and CDR2 is YYDKDF (reference sequence). The CDR3 DNA follows: TGTGCCACCAGTGGAGCCGGTCTAAGCGAAGCTTTCTTT. This encodes CATSGAGLSEAFF.

This clone was detected a few times. The chain couples TRBV4-3 to TRBJ1-2, with TRBD1 identical over 7 bases. Germline V gene lookup returns CDR1 LGHNA and CDR2 YSLEER. This CDR3 has 22 amino acids. V gave up 1 base and J gave up 6 bases; unmatched junction bases: 29. The CDR3 sequence: CASSQAGQFFPEGLGPWDGYTF. For the CDR3, the DNA is TGCGCCAGCAGCCAAGCGGGACAGTTTTTTCCTGAGGGCCTTGGGCCTTGGGATGGCTACACCTTC.

The table lists this clone with a count of one. This rearrangement joins TRBV28 to TRBJ2-5, with 8 bases aligning to TRBD2. Germline V gene data show CDR1 as MDHEN and CDR2 as SYDVKM. The CDR3 runs 14 residues. V gave up 6 bases and J gave up 4 bases; unmatched junction bases: 7. As DNA, the CDR3 is TGTGCCAGCAGACCTACTGCGGGGGGAGAGACCCAGTACTTC. It encodes CASRPTAGGETQYF.

This sequence joins TRBV18 and TRBJ2-5, with D possibly matching TRBD1 (6 bases). Looked up from germline, CDR1 is KGHSH and CDR2 is LQKENI. The CDR3 is made up of 17 amino acids. Trimming shortened V by 3 bases and J by 5 bases, and 22 bases separated the two germline ends. The CDR3, as DNA: TGTGCCAGCTCACCGTGGGGTCAGGGGCCCCATTGGGAGACCCAGTACTTC. As protein: CASSPWGQGPHWETQYF.

The chain uses TRBV10-3 and TRBJ2-7, with D uncertain. Germline V CDR1 and CDR2: ENHRY, SYGVKD. Trimming stripped 0 bases from V and 3 bases from J, with 3 bases between. The CDR3 spans 12 residues. For the CDR3, the DNA is TGTGCCATCAGTGAGTCTAACTACGAGCAGTACTTC. Translated: CAISESNYEQYF.

The rearrangement joins TRBV28 to TRBJ1-4; D not resolved. The germline V and J ends were trimmed by 3 bases and 0 bases, with 5 bases remaining between them. Germline values: CDR1 MDHEN, CDR2 SYDVKM. The CDR3 totals 14 residues. CDR3 in amino acids: CASSLSATNEKLFF. The CDR3 coding sequence is TGTGCCAGCAGTTTGTCCGCAACTAATGAAAAACTGTTTTTT.

The chain employs TRBV7-2 and TRBJ1-6; D is possibly TRBD1 (6 bases). The length of the CDR3 is 16 residues. Trimming stripped 5 bases from V and 4 bases from J, with 15 bases between. Germline values: CDR1 SGHTA, CDR2 FQGNSA. CDR3 residues: CASSTTTGSYNSPLHF. For the CDR3, the DNA is TGTGCCAGCAGCACCACGACAGGATCTTATAATTCACCCCTCCACTTT. The complete variable domain, with remaining parts taken from reference TRBV7-2 and TRBJ1-6, reads GAGVSQSPSNKVTEKGKDVELRCDPISGHTALYWYRQSLGQGLEFLIYFQGNSAPDKSGLPSDRFSAERTGGSVSTLTIQRTQQEDSAVYLCASSTTTGSYNSPLHFGNGTRLTVT.

The chain recombines TRBV24-1 with TRBJ1-1; 8 nucleotides match TRBD1. Germline V gene sequence: CDR1 KGHDR, CDR2 SFDVKD. This CDR3 comprises 16 residues. The V gene end was trimmed by 2 bases and the J gene end by 4 bases; junction bases not matched to a gene: 8. The CDR3 DNA reads as TGTGCCACCAGTGATTCCCGGACAGGGTTGAGCACTGAAGCTTTCTTT. Protein product: CATSDSRTGLSTEAFF.

V is TRBV4-2 and J is TRBJ1-1; possible D gene TRBD1, 5 bases. CDR1 and CDR2 from the germline V gene are LGHNA and YNFKEQ. V lost 4 bases to trimming and J lost 5 bases, with 17 bases between them. The CDR3 extends over 15 amino acids. The CDR3 here is CASSPPGQEGTEAFF. CDR3 bases: TGTGCCAGCAGCCCCCCGGGGCAGGAGGGGACTGAAGCTTTCTTT.

V gene TRBV30 combines with J gene TRBJ1-2; possible D gene TRBD1, 5 bases. CDR3 size: 12 residues. CDR1 and CDR2 from the germline V gene are GTSNPN and SVGIG (reference sequence). Trimming shortened V by 2 bases and J by 5 bases, and 9 bases separated the two germline ends. CDR3 sequence reads: CAWSPGEYGYTF. CDR3 coding DNA: TGTGCCTGGAGTCCGGGGGAGTATGGCTACACCTTC.

This rearrangement joins TRBV12-5 to TRBJ1-3, with D perhaps matching TRBD1 (6 bases). The CDR3 runs to 14 residues. Trimming left V 0 bases short and J 10 bases short, with 13 bases between. Germline CDR1 is LGHNT and CDR2 is FRNRAP. CDR3 in DNA: TGTGCTAGTGGTTTGGTCACGCAGGGGACGACCATATATTTT. Amino acid sequence: CASGLVTQGTTIYF.

CDR3 bases: TGTGCCAGCAGCCCAGGGCTGGGACAGGGCGTTATGAACACTGAAGCTTTCTTT. Translating it yields CASSPGLGQGVMNTEAFF. This sequence joins TRBV7-2 and TRBJ1-1; TRBD1 agrees at 9 bases. Germline values: CDR1 SGHTA, CDR2 FQGNSA. Losses at the gene ends were 5 bases for V and 0 bases for J; bases not matched to a gene: 13. This CDR3 has 18 amino acids.

This sequence joins TRBV6-2 or TRBV6-3 and TRBJ1-1; TRBD1 agrees at 11 bases. Germline-derived CDR1 and CDR2 are MNHEY and SVGEGT. Trimming cost V 4 bases and J 4 bases; bases outside gene matches: 8. This CDR3 region has 16 residues. CDR3 DNA: TGTGCCAGCAGTTTAAGGACAGGGGGCCGGGGCACTGAAGCTTTCTTT. Its translation is CASSLRTGGRGTEAFF.

This chain connects TRBV19 to TRBJ1-5, with 7 bases lining up with TRBD1. The V segment lost 3 bases and the J segment 3 bases; nucleotides outside the gene matches: 5. Germline CDR1 LNHDA, CDR2 SQIVND (reference sequence). The CDR3 is 15 amino acids. The CDR3 protein is CASSILGQFNQPQHF. The CDR3 region has the DNA TGTGCCAGTAGTATCCTGGGACAGTTCAATCAGCCCCAGCATTTT.

This chain joins TRBV6-5 and TRBJ1-5, with D uncertain. V lost 7 bases and J lost 3, with 10 bases in between. This CDR3 has 13 residues. Germline CDR1 MNHEY, CDR2 SVGAGI. The CDR3 DNA reads TGTGCCAGCAAAGTGGGCTACAATCAGCCCCAGCATTTT. Translating it yields CASKVGYNQPQHF.

This sequence joins TRBV29-1 and TRBJ1-2, with D possibly TRBD1 on 5 matching bases. Trimming took 4 bases from V and 7 from J, leaving 10 bases between them. This CDR3 contains 11 residues. Germline V gene sequence: CDR1 SQVTM, CDR2 ANQGSEA. The CDR3 nucleotides read TGCAGCGTTGGGGGCAGGGCTGGCTACACCTTC. Protein sequence: CSVGGRAGYTF. The full variable domain, in which reference TRBV29-1 and TRBJ1-2 provide the parts outside the CDR3, is SAVISQKPSRDICQRGTSLTIQCQVDSQVTMMFWYRQQPGQSLTLIATANQGSEATYESGFVIDKFPISRPNLTFSTLTVSNMSPEDSSIYLCSVGGRAGYTFGSGTRLTVV.

This clone was observed once. This chain connects TRBV12-2 to TRBJ2-1; the DNA was not compared with TRBD2, the D call given in the table. TRBV12-2 is flagged as a pseudogene. The CDR3 is 21 amino acids. CDR3 sequence reads: CASRYSVGGLAGAYSYNEQFF. The CDR3, as DNA: TGTGCAAGTCGCTACTCCGTCGGGGGACTAGCGGGGGCCTACTCCTACAATGAGCAGTTCTTC.

This chain joins TRBV4-2 and TRBJ2-7, with no clear D. Trimming left V 0 bases short and J 6 bases short, with 12 bases between. Germline V gives CDR1 LGHNA, CDR2 YNFKEQ. The CDR3 runs to 14 residues. The CDR3 is CASSQEARRGEQYF. For the CDR3, the DNA is TGTGCCAGCAGCCAAGAGGCTAGAAGAGGCGAGCAGTACTTC.

The chain is built from TRBV4-2 and TRBJ1-3; D perhaps matches TRBD1 (5 bases). Trimming removed 6 bases at V and 0 bases at J, with 9 bases between. CDR1 and CDR2 (germline): LGHNA, YNFKEQ. The CDR3 loop spans 14 amino acids. Here the CDR3 DNA reads TGTGCCAGCAGTGGGGGGACCTCTGGAAACACCATATATTTT. This translates into CASSGGTSGNTIYF.

The chain has TRBV6-1 and TRBJ2-7; 8 nucleotides agree with TRBD1. The V segment lost 2 bases and the J segment 6 bases; nucleotides outside the gene matches: 3. The CDR3 has 13 amino acids. Germline assignment: CDR1 MNHNS and CDR2 SASEGT. CDR3 amino acids: CASSERTGLEQYF. CDR3 coding DNA: TGTGCCAGCAGTGAACGGACAGGGCTCGAGCAGTACTTC.

V and J are TRBV19 and TRBJ1-5; no reliable D call. In germline, CDR1 is LNHDA, CDR2 SQIVND (reference sequence). With 5 bases removed from V and 7 bases from J, the gap between germline ends came to 12 bases. This CDR3 comprises 13 residues. The CDR3 DNA reads as TGTGCCAGTAGTCCTACGGGGAACCAGCCCCAGCATTTT. It yields the protein CASSPTGNQPQHF.

V is TRBV9 and J is TRBJ2-5; 12 bases fit TRBD2. This CDR3 region has 17 residues. The V gene end was trimmed by 3 bases and the J gene end by 0 bases; junction bases not matched to a gene: 6. Germline V gives CDR1 SGDLS, CDR2 YYNGEE. The CDR3 DNA follows: TGTGCCAGCAGCGCGACTAGCGGGGGATCGTACCAAGAGACCCAGTACTTC. Translating it yields CASSATSGGSYQETQYF.

This rearrangement joins TRBV9 to TRBJ2-1; 8 nucleotides match TRBD2. With V trimmed by 0 bases and J by 1 base, 3 bases remained unmatched. Germline CDR1 reads SGDLS; CDR2 reads YYNGEE. The CDR3 sequence is 16 residues long. The CDR3 coding sequence is TGTGCCAGCAGCGTAGAGATAGCGGGGTCCTACAATGAGCAGTTCTTC. Its protein is CASSVEIAGSYNEQFF.

J is TRBJ1-1 and V is TRBV5-6; D not resolved. Germline lookup yields CDR1 SGHDT and CDR2 YYEEEE. CDR3 length: 16 amino acids. V was pared by 0 bases and J by 0 bases, with 12 bases between. The DNA for the CDR3 is TGTGCCAGCAGCTTGGGGACTTCGGGGATGAACACTGAAGCTTTCTTT. This sequence encodes CASSLGTSGMNTEAFF.

This chain links TRBV10-1 with TRBJ2-1; D possibly corresponds to TRBD2 (6 bases). The CDR3 length is 16 residues. Germline-derived CDR1 and CDR2 are WNHNN and SYGVQD (reference sequence). V was shortened by 0 bases and J by 5 bases, with 14 bases between the two germline ends. CDR3 amino acids: CASSESSWRGDNEQFF. CDR3 sequence (DNA): TGCGCCAGCAGTGAGTCGAGTTGGCGGGGAGACAATGAGCAGTTCTTC.

This rearrangement joins TRBV7-3 to TRBJ2-5; 13 bases align to TRBD2. Germline trimming cut 5 bases from V and 3 bases from J; bases unmatched to any gene: 9. This CDR3 region has 17 residues. Germline V CDR1 and CDR2: SGHTA, FQGTGA. CDR3 region: CASSQGLAGIKKETQYF. In nucleotides, the CDR3 is TGTGCCAGCAGCCAGGGACTAGCGGGGATCAAGAAAGAGACCCAGTACTTC. The full variable domain, in which reference TRBV7-3 and TRBJ2-5 provide the parts outside the CDR3, is GAGVSQTPSNKVTEKGKYVELRCDPISGHTALYWYRQSLGQGPEFLIYFQGTGAADDSGLPNDRFFAVRPEGSVSTLKIQRTERGDSAVYLCASSQGLAGIKKETQYFGPGTRLLVL.

The chain carries TRBV2 and TRBJ2-2; a weak D match, TRBD2 (6 bases). CDR1 is SNHLY and CDR2 is FYNNEI in the germline V gene. There are 13 residues in the CDR3. The germline V and J ends were trimmed by 8 bases and 4 bases, with 11 bases remaining between them. This chain's CDR3 is CASSAGSTGELFF. CDR3 DNA sequence: TGTGCCAGCTCGGCGGGGTCCACCGGGGAGCTGTTTTTT.

This sequence joins TRBV12-5 and TRBJ2-2; 7 bases are a match to TRBD2. CDR3 size: 15 residues. Losses at the gene ends were 5 bases for V and 5 bases for J; bases not matched to a gene: 8. From germline, CDR1 is LGHNT and CDR2 FRNRAP. The CDR3 sequence is CASGVSGGLTGELFF. The DNA for the CDR3 is TGTGCTAGTGGTGTGTCGGGGGGTTTAACCGGGGAGCTGTTTTTT.